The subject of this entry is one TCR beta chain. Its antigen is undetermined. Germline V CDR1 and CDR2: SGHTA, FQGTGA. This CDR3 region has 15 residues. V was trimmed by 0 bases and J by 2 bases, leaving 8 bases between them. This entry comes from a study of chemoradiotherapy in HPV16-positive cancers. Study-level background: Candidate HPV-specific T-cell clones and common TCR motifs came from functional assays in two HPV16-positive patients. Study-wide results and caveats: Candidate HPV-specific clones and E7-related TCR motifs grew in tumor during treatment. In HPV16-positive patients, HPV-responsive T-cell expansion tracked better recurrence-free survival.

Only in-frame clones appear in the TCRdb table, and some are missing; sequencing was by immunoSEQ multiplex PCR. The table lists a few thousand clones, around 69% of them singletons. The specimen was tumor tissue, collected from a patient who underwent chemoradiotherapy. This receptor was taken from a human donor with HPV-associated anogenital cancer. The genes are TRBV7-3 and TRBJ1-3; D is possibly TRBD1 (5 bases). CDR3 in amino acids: CASSLTPGTGNTIYF. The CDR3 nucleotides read TGTGCCAGCAGCTTAACTCCAGGGACTGGAAACACCATATATTTT.